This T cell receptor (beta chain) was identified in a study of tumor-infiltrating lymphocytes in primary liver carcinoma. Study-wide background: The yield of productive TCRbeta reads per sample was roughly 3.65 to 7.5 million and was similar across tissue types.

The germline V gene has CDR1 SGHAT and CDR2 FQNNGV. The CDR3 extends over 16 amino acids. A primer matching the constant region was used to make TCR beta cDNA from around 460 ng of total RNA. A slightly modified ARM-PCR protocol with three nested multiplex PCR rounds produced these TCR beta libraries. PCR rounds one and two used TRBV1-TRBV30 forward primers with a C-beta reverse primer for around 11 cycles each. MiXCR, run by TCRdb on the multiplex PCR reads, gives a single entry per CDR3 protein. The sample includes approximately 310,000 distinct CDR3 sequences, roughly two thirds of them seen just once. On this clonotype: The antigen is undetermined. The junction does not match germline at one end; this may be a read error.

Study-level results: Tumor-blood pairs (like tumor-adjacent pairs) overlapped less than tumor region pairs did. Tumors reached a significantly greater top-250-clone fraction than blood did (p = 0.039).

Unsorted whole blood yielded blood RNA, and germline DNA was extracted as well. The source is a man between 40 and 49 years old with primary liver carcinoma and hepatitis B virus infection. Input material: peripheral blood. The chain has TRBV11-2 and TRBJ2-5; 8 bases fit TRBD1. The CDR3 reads CASNNGSDRDQETQYF. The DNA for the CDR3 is TGCGCCAGCAACAACGGATCGGACAGGGACCAAGAGACCCAGTACTTC.